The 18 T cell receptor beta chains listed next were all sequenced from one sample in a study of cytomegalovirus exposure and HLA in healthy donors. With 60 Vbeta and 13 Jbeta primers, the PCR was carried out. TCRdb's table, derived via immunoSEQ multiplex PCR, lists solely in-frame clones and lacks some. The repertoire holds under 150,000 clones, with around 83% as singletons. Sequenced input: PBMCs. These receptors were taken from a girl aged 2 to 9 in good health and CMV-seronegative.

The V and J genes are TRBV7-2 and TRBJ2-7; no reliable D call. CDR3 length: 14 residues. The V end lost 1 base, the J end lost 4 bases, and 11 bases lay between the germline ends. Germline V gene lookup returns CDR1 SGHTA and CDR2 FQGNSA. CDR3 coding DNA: TGTGCCAGCAGCTTAGGAGGAGCCCCTTACGAGCAGTACTTC. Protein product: CASSLGGAPYEQYF.

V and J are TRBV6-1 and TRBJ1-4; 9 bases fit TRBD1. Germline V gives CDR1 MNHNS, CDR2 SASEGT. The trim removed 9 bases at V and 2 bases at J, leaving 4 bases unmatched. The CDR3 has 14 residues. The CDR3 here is CASGGTGTNEKLFF. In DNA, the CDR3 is TGTGCCAGTGGTGGGACAGGGACTAATGAAAAACTGTTTTTT.

The DNA of the CDR3 is TGTGCCAGCAGCCCTATCAATCTATTAGCGGTTAGCACAGATACGCAGTATTTT. Translating it yields CASSPINLLAVSTDTQYF. The chain carries TRBV7-9 and TRBJ2-3; TRBD2 is a possible D gene (6 bases). The CDR3 loop spans 18 amino acids. V was shortened by 5 bases and J by 0 bases, with 21 bases between the two germline ends. Germline-derived CDR1 and CDR2 are SEHNR and FQNEAQ (reference sequence).

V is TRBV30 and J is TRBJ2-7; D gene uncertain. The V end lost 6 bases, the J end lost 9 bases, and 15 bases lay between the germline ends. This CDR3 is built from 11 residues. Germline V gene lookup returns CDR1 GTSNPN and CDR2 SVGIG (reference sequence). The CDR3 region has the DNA TGTGCCTGCCAGGCCCCAACGACGCAGTACTTC. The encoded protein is CACQAPTTQYF.

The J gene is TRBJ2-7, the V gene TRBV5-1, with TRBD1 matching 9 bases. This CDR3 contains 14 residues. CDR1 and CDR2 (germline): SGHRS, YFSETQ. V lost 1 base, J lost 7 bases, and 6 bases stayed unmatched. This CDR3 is CASSLTGGAGEQYF. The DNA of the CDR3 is TGCGCCAGCAGCTTGACAGGGGGCGCGGGGGAGCAGTACTTC.

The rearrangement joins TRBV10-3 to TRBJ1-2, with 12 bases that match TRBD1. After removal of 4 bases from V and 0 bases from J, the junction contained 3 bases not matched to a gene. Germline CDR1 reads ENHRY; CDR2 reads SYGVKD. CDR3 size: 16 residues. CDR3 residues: CAISGGQGAANYGYTF. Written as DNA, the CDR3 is TGTGCCATCAGTGGGGGACAGGGGGCGGCTAACTATGGCTACACCTTC.

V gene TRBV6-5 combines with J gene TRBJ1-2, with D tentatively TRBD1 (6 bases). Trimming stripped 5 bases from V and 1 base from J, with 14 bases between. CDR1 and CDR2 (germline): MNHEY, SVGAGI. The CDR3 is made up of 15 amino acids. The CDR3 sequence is CASSLTGSNNYGYTF. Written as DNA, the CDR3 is TGTGCCAGCAGTCTAACAGGGTCCAATAACTATGGCTACACCTTC.

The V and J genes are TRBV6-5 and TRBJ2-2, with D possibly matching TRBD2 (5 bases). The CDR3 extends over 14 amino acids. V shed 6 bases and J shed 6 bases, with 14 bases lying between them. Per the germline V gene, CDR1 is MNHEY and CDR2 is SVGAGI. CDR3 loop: CASRGPPGAGELFF. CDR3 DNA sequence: TGTGCCAGCAGAGGTCCTCCCGGGGCCGGGGAGCTGTTTTTT.

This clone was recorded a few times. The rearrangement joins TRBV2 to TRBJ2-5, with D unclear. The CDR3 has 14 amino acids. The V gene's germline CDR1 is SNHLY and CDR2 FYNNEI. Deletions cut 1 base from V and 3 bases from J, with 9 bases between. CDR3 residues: CASSEEWAKETQYF. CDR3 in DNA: TGTGCCAGCAGTGAAGAGTGGGCAAAAGAGACCCAGTACTTC.

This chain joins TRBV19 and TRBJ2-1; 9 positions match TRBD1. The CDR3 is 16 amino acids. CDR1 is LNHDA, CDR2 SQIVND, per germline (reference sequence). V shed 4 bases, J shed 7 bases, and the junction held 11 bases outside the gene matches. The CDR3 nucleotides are TGTGCCAGTAGTAATGGGCCGACAGGGGGGAGTAATGAGCAGTTCTTC. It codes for CASSNGPTGGSNEQFF.

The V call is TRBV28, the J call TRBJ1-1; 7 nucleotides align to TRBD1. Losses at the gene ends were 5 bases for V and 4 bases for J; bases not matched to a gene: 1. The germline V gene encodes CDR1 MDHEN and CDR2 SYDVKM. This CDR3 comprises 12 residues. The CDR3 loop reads CASSEGATEAFF. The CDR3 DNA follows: TGTGCCAGCAGTGAGGGGGCCACTGAAGCTTTCTTT.

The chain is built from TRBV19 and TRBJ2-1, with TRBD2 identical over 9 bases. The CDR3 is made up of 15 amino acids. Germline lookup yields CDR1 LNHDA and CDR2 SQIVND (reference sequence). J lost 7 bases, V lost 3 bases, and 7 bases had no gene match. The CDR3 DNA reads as TGTGCCAGTAGTATCATGCGGGGGGGCACTAATGAGCAGTTCTTC. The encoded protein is CASSIMRGGTNEQFF.

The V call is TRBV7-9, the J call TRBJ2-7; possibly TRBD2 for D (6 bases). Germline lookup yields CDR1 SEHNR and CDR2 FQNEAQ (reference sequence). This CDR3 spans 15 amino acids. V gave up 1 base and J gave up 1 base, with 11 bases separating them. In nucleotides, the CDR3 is TGTGCCAGCAGCTTAGTGGGGGGACGGTCCTACGAGCAGTACTTC. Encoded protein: CASSLVGGRSYEQYF.

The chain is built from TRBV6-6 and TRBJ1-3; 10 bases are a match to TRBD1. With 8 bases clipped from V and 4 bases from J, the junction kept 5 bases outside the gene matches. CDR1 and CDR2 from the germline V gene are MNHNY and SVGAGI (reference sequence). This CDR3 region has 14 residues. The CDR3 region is CASDRGRGGNTIYF. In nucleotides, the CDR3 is TGTGCCAGCGACAGGGGGCGCGGGGGAAACACCATATATTTT.

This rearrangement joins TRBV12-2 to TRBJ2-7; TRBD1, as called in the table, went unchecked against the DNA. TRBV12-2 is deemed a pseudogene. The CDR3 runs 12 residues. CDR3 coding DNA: TGTGCAAGTCGCTTGGACAGTAGCGAGCAGTACTTC. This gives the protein CASRLDSSEQYF.

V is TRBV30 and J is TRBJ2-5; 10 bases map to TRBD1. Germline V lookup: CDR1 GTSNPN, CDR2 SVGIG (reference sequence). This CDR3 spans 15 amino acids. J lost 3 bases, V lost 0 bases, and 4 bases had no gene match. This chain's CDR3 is CAWSVHGQGEETQYF. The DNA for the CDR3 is TGTGCCTGGAGTGTACATGGACAGGGGGAAGAGACCCAGTACTTC. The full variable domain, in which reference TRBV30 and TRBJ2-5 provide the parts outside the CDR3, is SQTIHQWPATLVQPVGSPLSLECTVEGTSNPNLYWYRQAAGRGLQLLFYSVGIGQISSEVPQNLSASRPQDRQFILSSKKLLLSDSGFYLCAWSVHGQGEETQYFGPGTRLLVL.

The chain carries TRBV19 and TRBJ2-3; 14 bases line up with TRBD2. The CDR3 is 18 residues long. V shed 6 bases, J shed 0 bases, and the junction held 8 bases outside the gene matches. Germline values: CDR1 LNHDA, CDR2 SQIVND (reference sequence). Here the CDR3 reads CASRTGLAGEQSTDTQYF. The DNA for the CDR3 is TGTGCCAGTAGGACGGGACTAGCGGGGGAACAAAGCACAGATACGCAGTATTTT.

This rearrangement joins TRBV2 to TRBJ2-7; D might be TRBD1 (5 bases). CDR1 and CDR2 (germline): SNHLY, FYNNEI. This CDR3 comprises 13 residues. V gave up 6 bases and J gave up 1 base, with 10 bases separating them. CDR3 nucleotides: TGTGCCAGCAGAAACCAGGGTTCCTACGAGCAGTACTTC. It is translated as CASRNQGSYEQYF.